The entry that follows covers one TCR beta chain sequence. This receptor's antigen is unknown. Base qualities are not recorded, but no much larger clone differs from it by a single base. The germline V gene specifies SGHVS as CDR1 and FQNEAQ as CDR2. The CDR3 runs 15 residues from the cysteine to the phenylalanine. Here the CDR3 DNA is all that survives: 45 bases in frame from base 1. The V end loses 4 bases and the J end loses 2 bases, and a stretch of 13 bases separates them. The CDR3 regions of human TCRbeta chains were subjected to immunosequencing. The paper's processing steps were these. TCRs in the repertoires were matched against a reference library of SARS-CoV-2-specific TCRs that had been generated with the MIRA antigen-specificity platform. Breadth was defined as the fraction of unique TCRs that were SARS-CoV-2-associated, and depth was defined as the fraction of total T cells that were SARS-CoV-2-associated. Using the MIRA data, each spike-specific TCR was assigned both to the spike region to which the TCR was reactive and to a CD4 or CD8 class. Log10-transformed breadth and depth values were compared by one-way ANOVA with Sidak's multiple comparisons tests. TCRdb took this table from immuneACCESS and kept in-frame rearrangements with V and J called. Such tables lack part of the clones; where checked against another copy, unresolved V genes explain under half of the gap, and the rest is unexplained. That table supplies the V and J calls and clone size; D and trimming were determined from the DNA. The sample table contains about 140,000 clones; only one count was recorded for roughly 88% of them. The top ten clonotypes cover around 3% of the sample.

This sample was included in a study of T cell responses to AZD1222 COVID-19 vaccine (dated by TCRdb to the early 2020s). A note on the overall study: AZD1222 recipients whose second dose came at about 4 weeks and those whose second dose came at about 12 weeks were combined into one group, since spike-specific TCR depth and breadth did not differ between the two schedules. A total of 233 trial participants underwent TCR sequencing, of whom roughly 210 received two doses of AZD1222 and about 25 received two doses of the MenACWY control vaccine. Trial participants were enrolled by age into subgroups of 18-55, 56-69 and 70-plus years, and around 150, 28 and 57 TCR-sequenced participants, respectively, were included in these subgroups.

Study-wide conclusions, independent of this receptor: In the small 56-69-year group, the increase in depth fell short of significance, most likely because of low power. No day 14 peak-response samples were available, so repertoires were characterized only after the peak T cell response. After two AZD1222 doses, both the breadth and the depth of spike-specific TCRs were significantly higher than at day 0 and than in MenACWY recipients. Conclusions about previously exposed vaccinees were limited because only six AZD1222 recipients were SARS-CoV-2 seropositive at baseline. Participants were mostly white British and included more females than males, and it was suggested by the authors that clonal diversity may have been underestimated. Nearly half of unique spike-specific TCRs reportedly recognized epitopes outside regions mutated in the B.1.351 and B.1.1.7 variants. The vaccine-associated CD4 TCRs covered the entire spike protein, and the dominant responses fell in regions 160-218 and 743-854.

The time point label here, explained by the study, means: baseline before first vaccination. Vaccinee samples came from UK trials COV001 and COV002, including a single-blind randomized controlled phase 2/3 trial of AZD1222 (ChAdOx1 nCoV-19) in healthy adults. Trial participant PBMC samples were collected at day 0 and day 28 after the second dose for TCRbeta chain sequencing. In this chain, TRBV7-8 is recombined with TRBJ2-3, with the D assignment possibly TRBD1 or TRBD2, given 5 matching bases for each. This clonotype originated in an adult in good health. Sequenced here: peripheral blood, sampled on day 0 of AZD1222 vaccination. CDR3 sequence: CASSWGTGLTDTQYF. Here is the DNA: TGTGCCAGCAGCTGGGGGACGGGCCTCACAGATACGCAGTATTTT.